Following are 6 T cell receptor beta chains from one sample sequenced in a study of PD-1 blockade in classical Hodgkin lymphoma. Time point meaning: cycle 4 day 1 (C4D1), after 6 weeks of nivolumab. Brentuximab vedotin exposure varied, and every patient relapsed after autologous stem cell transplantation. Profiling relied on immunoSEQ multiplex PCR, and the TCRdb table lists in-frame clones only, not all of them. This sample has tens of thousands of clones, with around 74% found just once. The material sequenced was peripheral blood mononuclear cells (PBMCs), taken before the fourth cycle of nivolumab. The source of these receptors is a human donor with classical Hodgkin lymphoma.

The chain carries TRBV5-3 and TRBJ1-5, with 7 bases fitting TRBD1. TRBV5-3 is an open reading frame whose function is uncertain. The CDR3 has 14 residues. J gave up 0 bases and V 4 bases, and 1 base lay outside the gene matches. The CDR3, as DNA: TGTGCCAGAAGCGGGACAGATAGCAATCAGCCCCAGCATTTT. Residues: CARSGTDSNQPQHF.

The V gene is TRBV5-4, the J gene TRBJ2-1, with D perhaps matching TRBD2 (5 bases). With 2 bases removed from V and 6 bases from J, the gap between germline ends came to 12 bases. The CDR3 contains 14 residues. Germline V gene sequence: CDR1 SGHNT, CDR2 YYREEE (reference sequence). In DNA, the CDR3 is TGTGCCAGCAGCTTAGAGGGAAATTTCAATGAGCAGTTCTTC. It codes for CASSLEGNFNEQFF. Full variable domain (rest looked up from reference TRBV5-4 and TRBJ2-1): ETGVTQSPTHLIKTRGQQVTLRCSSQSGHNTVSWYQQALGQGPQFIFQYYREEENGRGNFPPRFSGLQFPNYSSELNVNALELDDSALYLCASSLEGNFNEQFFGPGTRLTVL.

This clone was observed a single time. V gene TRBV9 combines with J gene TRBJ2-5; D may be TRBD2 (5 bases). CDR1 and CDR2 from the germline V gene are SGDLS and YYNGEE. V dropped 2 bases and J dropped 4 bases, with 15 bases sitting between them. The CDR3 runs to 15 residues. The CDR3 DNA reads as TGTGCCAGCAGCGTCGCGACCGGGGTGGTAGAGACCCAGTACTTC. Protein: CASSVATGVVETQYF.

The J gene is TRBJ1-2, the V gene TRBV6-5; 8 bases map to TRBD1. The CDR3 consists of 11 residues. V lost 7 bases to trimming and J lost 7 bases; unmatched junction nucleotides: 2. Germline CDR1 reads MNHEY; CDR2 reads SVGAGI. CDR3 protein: CASTGQGGYTF. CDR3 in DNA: TGTGCCAGCACCGGACAGGGTGGCTACACCTTC.

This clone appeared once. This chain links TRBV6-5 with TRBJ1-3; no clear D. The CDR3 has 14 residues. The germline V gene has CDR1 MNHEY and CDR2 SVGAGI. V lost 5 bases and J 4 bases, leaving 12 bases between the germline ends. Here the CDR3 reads CASSGHREGNTIYF. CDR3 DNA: TGTGCCAGCAGTGGCCACCGAGAGGGAAACACCATATATTTT.

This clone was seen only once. The CDR3 loop is CASSQTVRHSPLHF. The CDR3 DNA reads TGTGCCAGCAGTCAGACGGTACGGCATTCACCCCTCCACTTT. The chain couples TRBV27 to TRBJ1-6; no reliable D call. Germline CDR1 and CDR2: MNHEY and SMNVEV (reference sequence). This CDR3 region has 14 residues. Trimming stripped 5 bases from V and 8 bases from J, with 13 bases between.